This T cell receptor beta chain comes out of a study of vaccination effects on CD4 cells after COVID-19. Findings and caveats of the study: Common cold coronaviruses were cross-recognized by only 1 of 255 vaccine-induced clones in healthy vaccinees.

The repertoire was sequenced with immunoSEQ multiplex PCR; TCRdb's copy has only in-frame clones and lacks some. Of tens of thousands of clones in the sample, about three quarters were seen once. The CDR3 has 12 amino acids. The V end was cut by 0 bases, the J end by 15 bases, with 9 bases between. CDR1 and CDR2 (germline): SGHDN, FVKESK. This clone appeared once. Its antigen remains unidentified. Antigen-specific CD4+ T cells were expanded (with viral peptide pools) by the ViraFEST assay ahead of sequencing. With about 9 days of culture completed, CD4+ T cells were isolated. Researchers swapped half the medium for IL-2 medium on both days 3 and 7.

V gene TRBV14 combines with J gene TRBJ1-6, with D unclear. The sequences come from CD4+ T cells from PBMCs cultured with HCoV-229E spike peptides, collected before COVID-19 vaccination. The source is a human donor who received a COVID-19 vaccine. CDR3 region: CASSQDAQYLHF. For the CDR3, the DNA is TGTGCCAGCAGCCAAGATGCACAGTACCTCCACTTT.